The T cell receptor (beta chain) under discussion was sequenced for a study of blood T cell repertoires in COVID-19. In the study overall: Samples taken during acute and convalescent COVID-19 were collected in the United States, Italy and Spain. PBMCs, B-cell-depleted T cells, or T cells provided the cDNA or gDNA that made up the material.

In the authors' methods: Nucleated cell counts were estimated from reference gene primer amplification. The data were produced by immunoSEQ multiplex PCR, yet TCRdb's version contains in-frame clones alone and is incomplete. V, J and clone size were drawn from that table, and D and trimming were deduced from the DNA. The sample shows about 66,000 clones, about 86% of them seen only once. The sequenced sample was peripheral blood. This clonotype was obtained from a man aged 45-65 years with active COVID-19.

The CDR3 DNA reads TGTGCCAGCAGCTTAGGCCGTGTTGGCAAAGAGACCCAGTACTTC. This sequence encodes CASSLGRVGKETQYF. The chain joins TRBV11-3 to TRBJ2-5, with D unclear. CDR1 is SGHNT and CDR2 is YENEEA in the germline V gene. The CDR3 spans 15 residues. Deletions cut 1 base from V and 3 bases from J, with 12 bases between.